The 29 T cell receptor beta chains in this list originate from one sample, sequenced in a study of T cell responses to AZD1222 COVID-19 vaccine. Profiled with immunoSEQ multiplex PCR; TCRdb holds only in-frame clones, not every one. The sample includes some 150,000 clones, around 89% of them seen just once. Sequenced material: peripheral blood, taken on day 0 of AZD1222 vaccination. The receptor source for this set is an adult in good health.

The chain links TRBV4-1 to TRBJ2-5, with 10 bases aligning to TRBD2. Germline CDR1 reads MGHRA; CDR2 reads YSYEKL. The V segment lost 2 bases and the J segment 4 bases; nucleotides outside the gene matches: 7. The CDR3 loop spans 16 amino acids. CDR3 nucleotide sequence: TGCGCCAGCAGCCAAAATAGCGGGAGGCCCAGAGAGACCCAGTACTTC. This translates into CASSQNSGRPRETQYF.

The rearrangement links TRBV27 to TRBJ2-1, with 10 bases aligning to TRBD2. The CDR3 is 17 amino acids. The germline V gene has CDR1 MNHEY and CDR2 SMNVEV (reference sequence). Losses at the gene ends were 0 bases for V and 7 bases for J; bases not matched to a gene: 9. The CDR3 region has the DNA TGTGCCAGCAGTTTATCGGCCGGTAGCGGGAGGTTTAATGAGCAGTTCTTC. It encodes CASSLSAGSGRFNEQFF.

The chain is built from TRBV4-3 and TRBJ2-7; no definite D call. V lost 0 bases and J lost 4, with 16 bases in between. Germline V gives CDR1 LGHNA, CDR2 YSLEER. The CDR3 is 16 amino acids. Here the CDR3 reads CASSQDPAALLYEQYF. CDR3 nucleotide sequence: TGCGCCAGCAGCCAAGATCCGGCGGCTCTGCTTTACGAGCAGTACTTC.

This chain connects TRBV7-3 to TRBJ1-1; TRBD1 matches at 10 bases. Per germline, CDR1 SGHTA and CDR2 FQGTGA. The CDR3 covers 19 residues. Trimming took 1 base from V and 1 from J; bases not matched to a gene: 12. This CDR3 reads CASSLRVLGQGGGNTEAFF. In nucleotides, the CDR3 is TGTGCCAGCAGCTTAAGGGTTCTTGGACAGGGGGGTGGGAACACTGAAGCTTTCTTT.

Here the CDR3 DNA reads TGTGCCAGTAGTGAAACAGGGAATTACGAGCAGTACTTC. The encoded protein is CASSETGNYEQYF. The chain couples TRBV19 to TRBJ2-7, with TRBD1 as a possible D gene (6 bases). The CDR3 length is 13 residues. Germline V gene lookup returns CDR1 LNHDA and CDR2 SQIVND (reference sequence). The ends were cut back, 5 bases at V and 4 bases at J, with 12 bases in the middle.

The rearrangement uses TRBV5-1 and TRBJ1-3; no clear D gene. CDR1 is SGHRS, CDR2 YFSETQ, per germline. This CDR3 has 15 residues. Trimming took 0 bases from V and 2 from J, leaving 9 bases between them. The CDR3 DNA follows: TGCGCCAGCAGCTTGGGGGCGCTGGCTGGAAACACCATATATTTT. Translated: CASSLGALAGNTIYF.

V gene TRBV5-1 combines with J gene TRBJ1-5; the D is unclear. Germline V gene data show CDR1 as SGHRS and CDR2 as YFSETQ. Trimming took 4 bases from V and 2 from J, leaving 7 bases between them. This CDR3 is built from 13 residues. The CDR3 protein is CASSTNGNQPQHF. The CDR3 nucleotides read TGCGCCAGCAGCACCAATGGCAATCAGCCCCAGCATTTT.

The rearrangement uses TRBV25-1 and TRBJ2-6; TRBD1 might be the D (5 bases). The CDR3 is 16 residues long. Between the trimmed V and J ends, which lost 5 bases and 1 base, there was a span of 12 bases. Germline-derived CDR1 and CDR2 are MGHDK and SYGVNS. CDR3: CASSSAGPSGANVLTF. The CDR3 nucleotides read TGTGCCAGCAGTTCCGCAGGGCCGTCTGGGGCCAACGTCCTGACTTTC.

The CDR3 region has the DNA TGTGCCAGTAGTATAGCGGGTTCGCTTGTGGGGGATACGCAGTATTTT. Translated: CASSIAGSLVGDTQYF. The chain combines TRBV19 with TRBJ2-3, with unresolved D. Germline CDR1 LNHDA, CDR2 SQIVND (reference sequence). V was trimmed by 1 base and J by 6 bases, leaving 17 bases between them. The CDR3 extends over 16 amino acids.

V usage is TRBV3-1 (or the pseudogene TRBV3-2) and J usage is TRBJ2-5, with a tentative D call TRBD1 (6 bases). The CDR3 is 14 amino acids. Germline lookup yields CDR1 LGHDT and CDR2 YNNKEL (reference sequence). The germline V and J ends were trimmed by 4 bases and 2 bases, with 11 bases remaining between them. Written as DNA, the CDR3 is TGTGCCAGCAGCCCCTACAGGGATCAAGAGACCCAGTACTTC. As protein: CASSPYRDQETQYF.

The V gene is TRBV7-9, the J gene TRBJ1-2; TRBD1 might be the D (5 bases). CDR1 and CDR2 from the germline V gene are SEHNR and FQNEAQ (reference sequence). With 1 base removed from V and 8 bases from J, the gap between germline ends came to 14 bases. This CDR3 is built from 14 residues. CDR3 sequence (DNA): TGTGCCAGCAGCTTAGGAAGCGGGGGTTGGGGCTACACCTTC. This sequence encodes CASSLGSGGWGYTF.

Written as DNA, the CDR3 is TGTGCCAGCAGCCAAAGGGTGGGGAACACCGGGGAGCTGTTTTTT. Translating gives CASSQRVGNTGELFF. V gene TRBV9 combines with J gene TRBJ2-2; D ambiguous. The CDR3 is made up of 15 amino acids. With 4 bases removed from V and 1 base from J, the gap between germline ends came to 11 bases. From germline, CDR1 is SGDLS and CDR2 YYNGEE.

This clone was seen once. The V and J genes are TRBV19 and TRBJ1-1, with D unresolved. This CDR3 has 11 amino acids. V shed 7 bases and J shed 8 bases, with 11 bases lying between them. Germline lookup yields CDR1 LNHDA and CDR2 SQIVND (reference sequence). The CDR3 reads CASTQWAEAFF. The CDR3 coding sequence is TGTGCCAGTACTCAGTGGGCCGAAGCTTTCTTT.

This sequence joins TRBV7-9 and TRBJ2-2; 9 bases agree with TRBD2. V shed 1 base and J 0 bases; nucleotides not matched to a gene: 6. The CDR3 loop spans 18 amino acids. CDR1 and CDR2 (germline): SEHNR, FQNEAQ (reference sequence). The CDR3 nucleotides read TGTGCCAGCAGCTTAGAAGGGACTAGCCCCTCGAACACCGGGGAGCTGTTTTTT. Protein: CASSLEGTSPSNTGELFF.

This chain links TRBV28 with TRBJ1-1; TRBD1 matches at 7 bases. CDR3 length: 14 amino acids. The V gene end was trimmed by 5 bases and the J gene end by 5 bases; junction bases not matched to a gene: 8. Germline CDR1 reads MDHEN; CDR2 reads SYDVKM. In nucleotides, the CDR3 is TGTGCCAGCAGTCTTTCGAGGGGGCTGACTGAAGCTTTCTTT. Encoded protein: CASSLSRGLTEAFF.

The CDR3 DNA reads TGTGCCAGAAACCAGGGGGGAAACACTGAAGCTTTCTTT. This translates into CARNQGGNTEAFF. The chain uses TRBV2 and TRBJ1-1; 7 nucleotides match TRBD1. The CDR3 sequence is 13 residues long. Germline CDR1 SNHLY, CDR2 FYNNEI. The V and J ends lost 9 bases and 2 bases, in that order; junction bases with no gene match: 6.

This CDR3 is CASSQYLYIRQGNQPQHF. In DNA, the CDR3 is TGCGCCAGCAGCCAGTACCTTTACATACGACAGGGAAATCAGCCCCAGCATTTT. The gene calls are TRBV4-3 and TRBJ1-5; 7 bases agree with TRBD1. Per the germline V gene, CDR1 is LGHNA and CDR2 is YSLEER. V shed 3 bases, J shed 4 bases, and the junction held 15 bases outside the gene matches. This CDR3 contains 18 residues.

The chain has TRBV5-6 and TRBJ2-2, with TRBD1 as a possible D gene (7 bases). This CDR3 spans 15 amino acids. V lost 4 bases to trimming and J lost 2 bases, with 12 bases between them. The germline V gene has CDR1 SGHDT and CDR2 YYEEEE. The CDR3 region has the DNA TGTGCCAGCAGCGGGGGGACAGTTAACACCGGGGAGCTGTTTTTT. Its translation is CASSGGTVNTGELFF.

This chain links TRBV2 with TRBJ1-3, with 8 nucleotides matching TRBD1. The CDR3 spans 17 residues. V lost 6 bases and J lost 0; bases outside the gene matches: 10. Germline V gives CDR1 SNHLY, CDR2 FYNNEI. The CDR3 coding sequence is TGTGCCAGCAGCGAGGGACAGGCAATACGCTCTGGAAACACCATATATTTT. Encoded protein: CASSEGQAIRSGNTIYF. The entire variable domain, with the rest obtained from reference TRBV2 and TRBJ1-3, is as follows: EPEVTQTPSHQVTQMGQEVILRCVPISNHLYFYWYRQILGQKVEFLVSFYNNEISEKSEIFDDQFSVERPDGSNFTLKIRSTKLEDSAMYFCASSEGQAIRSGNTIYFGEGSWLTVV.

J is TRBJ1-1 and V is TRBV6-5; possibly TRBD1 for D (6 bases). Trimming shortened V by 10 bases and J by 8 bases, and 20 bases separated the two germline ends. Per germline, CDR1 MNHEY and CDR2 SVGAGI. The CDR3 contains 13 residues. CDR3 nucleotide sequence: TGTGCCACCACTCGCCAAGGGGGAGGGGAAGCTTTCTTT. This encodes CATTRQGGGEAFF.

The V call is TRBV6-2 or TRBV6-3, the J call TRBJ1-2; 7 nucleotides match TRBD1. Germline loops: CDR1 MNHEY, CDR2 SVGEGT. There are 15 residues in the CDR3. J gave up 3 bases and V 4 bases, and 8 bases lay outside the gene matches. The CDR3: CASSSRGTADYGYTF. Here the CDR3 DNA reads TGTGCCAGCAGTTCCCGGGGGACAGCTGACTATGGCTACACCTTC.

CDR3 coding DNA: TGTGCCGGCCGACGAACAGGGCCGTGTATTCAGCCCCAGCATTTT. Translated, it gives CAGRRTGPCIQPQHF. The chain joins TRBV6-7 to TRBJ1-5; possible D gene TRBD1, 6 bases. TRBV6-7 is an ORF, and what it does is uncertain. CDR3 size: 15 residues. V dropped 11 bases and J dropped 6 bases, with 23 bases sitting between them.

The rearrangement links TRBV7-6 to TRBJ1-4; D is possibly TRBD1 (5 bases). CDR3 size: 15 residues. The germline V gene encodes CDR1 SGHVS and CDR2 FNYEAQ. Trimming cost V 4 bases and J 3 bases, with 12 bases left between them. CDR3 coding DNA: TGTGCCAGCAGCTCCCTACGGGGGGCTAATGAAAAACTGTTTTTT. It specifies CASSSLRGANEKLFF.

V gene TRBV7-3 combines with J gene TRBJ2-1; 12 positions agree with TRBD2. CDR3 length equals 15 residues. CDR1 SGHTA and CDR2 FQGTGA come from the germline V gene. With 4 bases clipped from V and 2 bases from J, the junction kept 0 bases outside the gene matches. The CDR3 loop is CASSSSGGAYNEQFF. CDR3 nucleotide sequence: TGTGCCAGCAGCTCTAGCGGGGGGGCCTACAATGAGCAGTTCTTC.

The rearrangement links TRBV4-1 to TRBJ1-2; no clear D. The germline V gene encodes CDR1 MGHRA and CDR2 YSYEKL. Trimming took 1 base from V and 2 from J, leaving 5 bases between them. This CDR3 has 13 residues. CDR3: CASSQGANYGYTF. The CDR3 DNA reads as TGCGCCAGCAGCCAAGGGGCAAACTATGGCTACACCTTC.

This clone was found once. The V and J genes are TRBV7-9 and TRBJ1-2, with 7 bases identical to TRBD1. The CDR3 runs 15 residues. Germline CDR1 SEHNR, CDR2 FQNEAQ (reference sequence). V trimming: 0 bases; J trimming: 5 bases; junction bases outside the gene matches: 6. CDR3 sequence: CASSLAQGKNYGYTF. Written as DNA, the CDR3 is TGTGCCAGCAGCTTAGCACAGGGGAAAAATTATGGCTACACCTTC.

This sequence joins TRBV12-5 and TRBJ2-5; 7 bases are a match to TRBD1. The CDR3 runs to 14 residues. Losses at the gene ends were 7 bases for V and 2 bases for J; bases not matched to a gene: 7. CDR1 and CDR2 from the germline V gene are LGHNT and FRNRAP. Here the CDR3 reads CASALGTVQETQYF. CDR3 nucleotides: TGTGCTAGTGCCTTGGGGACAGTGCAAGAGACCCAGTACTTC.

The CDR3 reads CASSVQQGDTHF. The CDR3 DNA reads TGTGCCAGCAGCGTACAACAGGGAGATACCCACTTT. The chain employs TRBV5-6 and TRBJ1-6, with D perhaps TRBD1 (6 bases). V was trimmed by 4 bases and J by 18 bases, leaving 17 bases between them. Germline loops: CDR1 SGHDT, CDR2 YYEEEE. CDR3 length: 12 residues.

V usage is TRBV20-1 and J usage is TRBJ2-1, with D uncertain. Trimming took 6 bases from V and 2 from J, leaving 5 bases between them. This CDR3 is built from 11 residues. CDR1 and CDR2 from the germline V gene are DFQATT and SNEGSKA (reference sequence). The CDR3 bases are TGCAGTGCAGGTACCTACAATGAGCAGTTCTTC. This gives the protein CSAGTYNEQFF.